The TCR beta chain under discussion was sequenced for a study of shared clonotypes between healthy human individuals. Measured with immunoSEQ multiplex PCR; TCRdb has only the in-frame clones, and not every one. The data show 950,000 to 1,300,000 clones, with more than 60% seen just once and over 1.3% held by the top ten. Source material: memory CD4+ T cells sorted from blood. Subset denoted: CD45RA-negative fraction. The receptor's source is a man aged 18 to 35 in good health.

CDR3 sequence (DNA): TGTGCCAGCTCACCAGGGGCTAGTGAAAAACTGTTTTTT. This translates into CASSPGASEKLFF. The chain links TRBV18 to TRBJ1-4, with TRBD1 as a possible D gene (5 bases). V shed 2 bases and J shed 7 bases, with 8 bases lying between them. CDR1 is KGHSH and CDR2 is LQKENI in the germline V gene. This CDR3 has 13 residues.